These T cell receptor beta chains were read from a single sample in a study of beta chain features in type 1 diabetes. Profiled with immunoSEQ multiplex PCR; TCRdb holds only in-frame clones, not every one. The top ten clones hold 0.7% of a sample with about 150,000 clones, 9% of them seen once. Sequencing used central memory CD4+ T cells from blood. These receptors were collected from a woman in her 30s with type 1 diabetes. The CDR3 runs from the conserved cysteine through the conserved F or W. D genes are given only for firm matches. The size entry is marked missing in some rows and otherwise reads once, few, many or a size class.

TRBD1 | TRBJ1-2 | TRBV29-1 | . | TGCAGCGTTGAAGGGTCAGGGGGGGGCTACACCTTC | CSVEGSGGGYTF
TRBD2 | TRBJ2-1 | TRBV5-1 | . | TGCGCCAGCAGCCCGACCGGGACTAGACACAATGAGCAGTTCTTC | CASSPTGTRHNEQFF
TRBD1 | TRBJ1-2 | TRBV6-5 | . | TGTGCCAGCAGGGCAAGGACAGGGAACTTTTATGGCTACACCTTC | CASRARTGNFYGYTF
. | TRBJ1-1 | TRBV6-5 | few | TGTGCCAGCAGTTACGGGTTCGGGGGAGGGACCACTGAAGCTTTCTTT | CASSYGFGGGTTEAFF
TRBD2 | TRBJ2-2 | TRBV7-8 | few | TGTGCCAGCAGCTTACGGCAGGCGGGGGATTCAACCGGGGAGCTGTTTTTT | CASSLRQAGDSTGELFF
. | TRBJ2-7 | TRBV6-5 | . | TGTGCCAGCAGTTATTGGGGGCCCTCCTACGAGCAGTACTTC | CASSYWGPSYEQYF
TRBD2 | TRBJ2-1 | TRBV11-3 | few | TGTGCCAGCAGCTTTATGACTAGCGGGAAGTCATCCCCCTACAATGAGCAGTTCTTC | CASSFMTSGKSSPYNEQFF
TRBD1 | TRBJ2-7 | TRBV29-1 | many | TGCAGCGTTACACAGGGGTATCTCTACGAGCAGTACTTC | CSVTQGYLYEQYF
. | TRBJ1-3 | TRBV30 | . | TGTGCCTGGGGCCGTATCCTAGGAGTTGACACCATATATTTT | CAWGRILGVDTIYF
. | TRBJ2-5 | TRBV30 | . | TGTGCCTGGAGTGGTGGTCAACTAGTGGCAGAGACCCAGTACTTC | CAWSGGQLVAETQYF
TRBD2 | TRBJ2-3 | TRBV5-6 | . | TGTGCCAGCAGCTCGGGACTAGCGGGAGATACGCAGTATTTT | CASSSGLAGDTQYF
. | TRBJ1-4 | TRBV30 | . | TGTGCCTGGAGCTGGGGGGGGACTAATGAAAAACTGTTTTTT | CAWSWGGTNEKLFF
TRBD2 | TRBJ2-4 | TRBV29-1 | few | TGCAGCGTTGTGTCCGCGGGGGGGACAGTAGACATTCAGTACTTC | CSVVSAGGTVDIQYF
. | TRBJ2-5 | TRBV2 | few | TGTGCCAGCACCTTTTACGGGAGCCCAGAGACCCAGTACTTC | CASTFYGSPETQYF
TRBD1 | TRBJ2-7 | TRBV6-1 | . | TGTGCCAGCAGGTGGGGCGGGACAGGCTACGAGCAGTACTTC | CASRWGGTGYEQYF
. | TRBJ1-1 | TRBV10-3 | . | TGTGCCATCAGGGGTGAAGTCAGGACTGAAGCTTTCTTT | CAIRGEVRTEAFF
TRBD1 | TRBJ1-1 | TRBV6-6 | . | TGTGCCAGCAGTTCAGGACAGGGTCAGACTGAAGCTTTCTTT | CASSSGQGQTEAFF
TRBD1 | TRBJ1-5 | TRBV28 | few | TGTGCCAGCAGTTTTGTCAGGGGGGAACAGCCCCAGCATTTT | CASSFVRGEQPQHF
. | TRBJ2-3 | TRBV7-9 | . | TGTGCCGGGGGCCAAGGGGACCCCATCACAGATACGCAGTATTTT | CAGGQGDPITDTQYF
TRBD1 | TRBJ2-5 | TRBV18 | few | TGTGCCAGCTCCCTGGGACAGCAAGAGACCCAGTACTTC | CASSLGQQETQYF
TRBD1 | TRBJ2-7 | TRBV29-1 | few | TGCAGCGTTCTTAGGGGACAGGGGTTCACCAACGAGCAGTACTTC | CSVLRGQGFTNEQYF
TRBD1 | TRBJ2-1 | TRBV11-2 | few | TGTGCCAGCAGCTTTCCGGGACAGGCGGCCAATGAGCAGTTCTTC | CASSFPGQAANEQFF
TRBD1 | TRBJ1-2 | TRBV27 | . | TGTGCCAGCTCGGACAGGGTATTGGGTGGCTACACCTTC | CASSDRVLGGYTF
. | TRBJ2-1 | TRBV5-1 | few | TGCGCCAGCAGCTTGGGGGACTCCGCGGTTGGTGAGCAGTTCTTC | CASSLGDSAVGEQFF
TRBD1 | TRBJ2-7 | TRBV18 | . | TGTGCCAGCTCAAGGGACAGGGTCTACGAGCAGTACTTC | CASSRDRVYEQYF
. | TRBJ2-1 | TRBV9 | . | TGTGCCAGCAGCGACTGGACTAATAAAAACAATGAGCAGTTCTTC | CASSDWTNKNNEQFF
TRBD1 | TRBJ2-4 | TRBV18 | . | TGTGCCAGCTCACCGAGGTTAGCACAGGGGGAAAACATTCAGTACTTC | CASSPRLAQGENIQYF
. | TRBJ2-1 | TRBV15 | . | TGTGCCACCAGCAGAGAGCAATTGAGCTCCTACAATGAGCAGTTCTTC | CATSREQLSSYNEQFF
TRBD1 | TRBJ2-4 | TRBV14 | . | TGTGCCAGCAGCCAAGGATACAGGGGGCGCGGAAACATTCAGTACTTC | CASSQGYRGRGNIQYF
TRBD1 | TRBJ1-5 | TRBV18 | . | TGTGCCAGCTCACCATCAACAGGGGTACTAAGTCAGCCCCAGCATTTT | CASSPSTGVLSQPQHF
. | TRBJ2-3 | TRBV15 | . | TGTGCCACCAGCAGAGGGGGAGAGAGGCCGGCCACAGATACGCAGTATTTT | CATSRGGERPATDTQYF
. | TRBJ2-3 | TRBV6-5 | . | TGTGCCAGCATATCTAGCCTAAGCACAGATACGCAGTATTTT | CASISSLSTDTQYF
. | TRBJ1-5 | TRBV28 | . | TGTGCCAGCAGACCCCCGGAGGCCAGTCAGCCCCAGCATTTT | CASRPPEASQPQHF
TRBD2 | TRBJ2-3 | TRBV4-1 | . | TGCGCCAGCAGCCAAGATTGGCGGGCTAGCGGGAGGAATACGCAGTATTTT | CASSQDWRASGRNTQYF
TRBD2 | TRBJ2-3 | TRBV5-1 | few | TGCGCCAGCAGCTTACCTAGCGGGAGTGCGACAGATACGCAGTATTTT | CASSLPSGSATDTQYF
. | TRBJ2-5 | TRBV5-1 | few | TGCGCCAGCAGCCCGCTCCAGGGCTTACAAGAGACCCAGTACTTC | CASSPLQGLQETQYF